One and the same sample provided the 26 T cell receptor beta chains below, sequenced in a study of cytomegalovirus exposure and HLA in healthy donors. The study ran its PCR with 60 Vbeta and 13 Jbeta primers. Profiling relied on immunoSEQ multiplex PCR, and the TCRdb table lists in-frame clones only, not all of them. Its table lists fewer than 100,000 clones. The specimen sequenced was PBMCs. The source is a man between 18 and 29 years old in good health and CMV-seropositive.

The genes are TRBV7-9 and TRBJ1-2, with D possibly being TRBD1 (6 bases). Deletions cut 4 bases from V and 7 bases from J, with 19 bases between. This CDR3 has 15 residues. CDR1 and CDR2 from the germline V gene are SEHNR and FQNEAQ (reference sequence). The CDR3 reads CASSSFDRSIAGYTF. The CDR3 DNA reads TGTGCCAGCAGCTCATTTGACAGGAGTATAGCTGGCTACACCTTC. The complete variable domain, with remaining parts taken from reference TRBV7-9 and TRBJ1-2, reads DTGVSQNPRHKITKRGQNVTFRCDPISEHNRLYWYRQTLGQGPEFLTYFQNEAQLEKSRLLSDRFSAERPKGSFSTLEIQRTEQGDSAMYLCASSSFDRSIAGYTFGSGTRLTVV.

V usage is TRBV7-2 and J usage is TRBJ1-2; D is perhaps TRBD1 (5 bases). The CDR3 length is 15 residues. CDR1 and CDR2 from the germline V gene are SGHTA and FQGNSA. Between the trimmed V and J ends, which lost 5 bases and 0 bases, there was a span of 13 bases. CDR3 protein: CASSVVGQTNYGYTF. Written as DNA, the CDR3 is TGTGCCAGCAGCGTCGTGGGGCAGACTAACTATGGCTACACCTTC.

The V gene is TRBV7-2, the J gene TRBJ2-1, with D possibly matching TRBD2 (6 bases). V dropped 4 bases and J dropped 5 bases, with 15 bases sitting between them. This CDR3 spans 15 amino acids. Germline V gene sequence: CDR1 SGHTA, CDR2 FQGNSA. As DNA, the CDR3 is TGTGCCAGCAGCTCCGCGGGGACCTCTCACAATGAGCAGTTCTTC. Translated: CASSSAGTSHNEQFF. Supplemented by reference TRBV7-2 and TRBJ2-1, the full variable domain reads GAGVSQSPSNKVTEKGKDVELRCDPISGHTALYWYRQSLGQGLEFLIYFQGNSAPDKSGLPSDRFSAERTGGSVSTLTIQRTQQEDSAVYLCASSSAGTSHNEQFFGPGTRLTVL.

The V call is TRBV6-5, the J call TRBJ1-2, with TRBD1 identical over 9 bases. Germline V gene lookup returns CDR1 MNHEY and CDR2 SVGAGI. V shed 6 bases, J shed 8 bases, and the junction held 7 bases outside the gene matches. This CDR3 region has 13 residues. The CDR3 sequence: CASSVQGARGYTF. The CDR3 DNA sequence: TGTGCCAGCAGCGTACAGGGGGCGCGAGGCTACACCTTC.

The rearrangement joins TRBV5-1 to TRBJ2-1; possibly TRBD1 for D (6 bases). The CDR3 extends over 15 amino acids. Germline CDR1 and CDR2: SGHRS and YFSETQ. V was shortened by 1 base and J by 7 bases, with 15 bases between the two germline ends. The CDR3 sequence: CASSLMTGAGNEQFF. DNA of the CDR3: TGCGCCAGCAGCTTGATGACAGGAGCAGGGAATGAGCAGTTCTTC.

This chain uses TRBV6-5 with TRBJ2-2; the D gene is possibly TRBD1 (6 bases). This CDR3 comprises 15 residues. In germline, CDR1 is MNHEY, CDR2 SVGAGI. V lost 0 bases to trimming and J lost 7 bases, with 12 bases between them. CDR3 amino acids: CASSYSARGHGELFF. The CDR3 DNA is TGTGCCAGCAGTTACTCGGCCAGGGGACACGGGGAGCTGTTTTTT.

The chain is built from TRBV5-1 and TRBJ2-1, with 8 bases matching TRBD2. CDR3 size: 15 residues. Germline V gene lookup returns CDR1 SGHRS and CDR2 YFSETQ. The junction had 11 bases not matched to a gene; V was cut back by 7 bases and J by 5 bases. CDR3 region: CASGTRGGKNNEQFF. CDR3 sequence (DNA): TGCGCCAGCGGTACTCGGGGGGGAAAAAACAATGAGCAGTTCTTC. The whole variable domain, filled in from reference TRBV5-1 and TRBJ2-1, reads KAGVTQTPRYLIKTRGQQVTLSCSPISGHRSVSWYQQTPGQGLQFLFEYFSETQRNKGNFPGRFSGRQFSNSRSEMNVSTLELGDSALYLCASGTRGGKNNEQFFGPGTRLTVL.

CDR3 sequence (DNA): TGTGCCAGCGGAACCACAGGGGTGCGTGGCTACACCTTC. Protein sequence: CASGTTGVRGYTF. The rearrangement uses TRBV2 and TRBJ1-2; TRBD1 matches at 7 bases. The CDR3 runs to 13 residues. V lost 8 bases to trimming and J lost 7 bases; unmatched junction nucleotides: 10. Germline CDR1 and CDR2: SNHLY and FYNNEI.

The chain carries TRBV5-1 and TRBJ2-7; tentatively, D is TRBD1 (5 bases). Trimming pared 0 bases from V and 7 bases from J, leaving 20 bases between. The germline V gene has CDR1 SGHRS and CDR2 YFSETQ. The CDR3 has 16 amino acids. CDR3 in amino acids: CASSLGDSSVVGEQYF. DNA of the CDR3: TGCGCCAGCAGCTTGGGAGACAGCTCCGTGGTGGGGGAGCAGTACTTC.

V usage is TRBV5-5 and J usage is TRBJ2-6, with 7 bases identical to TRBD1. The CDR3 covers 15 residues. Germline values: CDR1 SGHKS, CDR2 YYEKEE (reference sequence). J was trimmed by 4 bases and V by 2 bases; bases with no gene match: 3. The CDR3 protein is CASSFDRAGANVLTF. The CDR3 DNA is TGTGCCAGCAGCTTTGACAGGGCCGGGGCCAACGTCCTGACTTTC.

The chain joins TRBV4-1 to TRBJ1-5, with TRBD1 matching over 7 bases. With V trimmed by 1 base and J by 6 bases, 9 bases remained unmatched. This CDR3 comprises 16 residues. Per germline, CDR1 MGHRA and CDR2 YSYEKL. CDR3 nucleotides: TGCGCCAGCAGCCAAGCCCCAGGGGGTAGGGGTCAGCCCCAGCATTTT. Translating gives CASSQAPGGRGQPQHF.

The rearrangement uses TRBV4-2 and TRBJ2-3; 9 positions agree with TRBD2. The germline V gene encodes CDR1 LGHNA and CDR2 YNFKEQ. This CDR3 is 16 amino acids long. V was pared by 1 base and J by 4 bases, with 6 bases of the junction left unmatched. CDR3 protein: CASSQVSAGGADTQYF. Written as DNA, the CDR3 is TGTGCCAGCAGCCAAGTGTCCGCGGGGGGGGCAGATACGCAGTATTTT.

The chain links TRBV28 to TRBJ1-2, with TRBD1 matching 12 bases. The germline gives CDR1 MDHEN, CDR2 SYDVKM. This CDR3 has 17 residues. The V segment lost 1 base and the J segment 6 bases; nucleotides outside the gene matches: 9. This CDR3 reads CASSLFGSGQGADGYTF. CDR3 DNA: TGTGCCAGCAGTTTATTCGGATCGGGACAGGGGGCAGATGGCTACACCTTC.

This rearrangement joins TRBV28 to TRBJ1-2; D is undetermined. With 3 bases removed from V and 6 bases from J, the gap between germline ends came to 8 bases. The CDR3 contains 12 residues. Germline CDR1 is MDHEN and CDR2 is SYDVKM. The CDR3, as DNA: TGTGCCAGCAGTTTGCAGACTCATGGCTACACCTTC. This encodes CASSLQTHGYTF.

The rearrangement uses TRBV4-1 and TRBJ2-3; D gene ambiguous. The CDR3 loop spans 15 amino acids. Deletions cut 6 bases from V and 5 bases from J, with 18 bases between. Per the germline V gene, CDR1 is MGHRA and CDR2 is YSYEKL. The CDR3 nucleotides are TGCGCCAGCAGTCCCATTTATACTACTAAAGATACGCAGTATTTT. Its translation: CASSPIYTTKDTQYF.

The chain combines TRBV5-5 with TRBJ2-1; 9 bases are shared with TRBD1. Trimming at V came to 1 base and at J to 5 bases, leaving 4 bases not matched to a gene. Germline lookup yields CDR1 SGHKS and CDR2 YYEKEE (reference sequence). There are 15 residues in the CDR3. This chain's CDR3 is CASSLTGGADNEQFF. The CDR3 region has the DNA TGTGCCAGCAGCTTGACAGGGGGCGCGGACAATGAGCAGTTCTTC.

V is TRBV7-2 and J is TRBJ2-6; TRBD1 is a possible D gene (6 bases). CDR3 size: 17 residues. Trimming took 2 bases from V and 0 from J, leaving 11 bases between them. The germline CDR1 and CDR2 sequences are SGHTA and FQGNSA. The CDR3: CASSLTGSGSGANVLTF. In nucleotides, the CDR3 is TGTGCCAGCAGCTTAACAGGGAGCGGCTCTGGGGCCAACGTCCTGACTTTC.

The chain employs TRBV30 and TRBJ2-3; D unclear. This CDR3 has 12 residues. Per germline, CDR1 GTSNPN and CDR2 SVGIG (reference sequence). V dropped 2 bases and J dropped 2 bases, with 5 bases sitting between them. CDR3: CAWSLATDTQYF. In nucleotides, the CDR3 is TGTGCCTGGAGTTTAGCCACAGATACGCAGTATTTT.

The rearrangement uses TRBV6-1 and TRBJ1-1, with 11 bases identical to TRBD1. Trimming at V came to 3 bases and at J to 5 bases, leaving 2 bases not matched to a gene. CDR3 length equals 14 residues. Germline V CDR1 and CDR2: MNHNS, SASEGT. CDR3 nucleotides: TGTGCCAGCAGTGAGGGACAGGGGGAAACTGAAGCTTTCTTT. Its translation: CASSEGQGETEAFF.

This chain uses TRBV7-3 with TRBJ2-7; 7 bases fit TRBD2. Trimming took 1 base from V and 0 from J; bases not matched to a gene: 0. The CDR3 spans 14 residues. Per germline, CDR1 SGHTA and CDR2 FQGTGA. This CDR3 is CASSLIAGSYEQYF. CDR3 nucleotide sequence: TGTGCCAGCAGCTTAATAGCGGGCTCCTACGAGCAGTACTTC.

The CDR3 DNA is TGTGCCAGCACCTTCGGGGAGGGTGGGGGAGGCTACACCTTC. It encodes CASTFGEGGGGYTF. The chain couples TRBV6-5 to TRBJ1-2; D is perhaps TRBD1 (5 bases). Germline V gene lookup returns CDR1 MNHEY and CDR2 SVGAGI. The germline V and J ends were trimmed by 7 bases and 8 bases, with 20 bases remaining between them. There are 14 residues in the CDR3.

The chain recombines TRBV6-5 with TRBJ2-3; D gene uncertain. Germline values: CDR1 MNHEY, CDR2 SVGAGI. V was cut by 3 bases and J by 2 bases, with 12 bases left in between. This CDR3 is 15 amino acids long. The CDR3 region is CASSYGPLLTDTQYF. As DNA, the CDR3 is TGTGCCAGCAGTTATGGGCCATTACTCACAGATACGCAGTATTTT.

This chain uses TRBV10-3 with TRBJ1-5; 9 bases are a match to TRBD1. V shed 2 bases, J shed 6 bases, and the junction held 5 bases outside the gene matches. The CDR3 consists of 15 residues. Germline V CDR1 and CDR2: ENHRY, SYGVKD. CDR3 nucleotides: TGTGCCATCAGTGAGAGACAGGGGGGTGGTCAGCCCCAGCATTTT. Translating gives CAISERQGGGQPQHF.

The chain is built from TRBV5-1 and TRBJ2-7; TRBD1 is a possible D gene (5 bases). CDR1 is SGHRS, CDR2 YFSETQ, per germline. The CDR3 consists of 14 residues. Deletions cut 5 bases from V and 5 bases from J, with 17 bases between. The CDR3 region is CASSPTVGFDEQYF. CDR3 in DNA: TGCGCCAGCAGTCCGACAGTGGGATTCGACGAGCAGTACTTC.

This chain links TRBV5-1 with TRBJ2-1, with 8 bases aligning to TRBD2. The CDR3 contains 16 residues. Unmatched junction bases numbered 5, after V lost 0 bases and J lost 3 bases. Germline V gene lookup returns CDR1 SGHRS and CDR2 YFSETQ. The chain's CDR3 is CASSLEGTRGYNEQFF. Here the CDR3 DNA reads TGCGCCAGCAGCTTGGAAGGGACTAGGGGCTACAATGAGCAGTTCTTC.

This chain links TRBV6-1 with TRBJ2-3, with 11 bases that match TRBD2. The CDR3 consists of 15 residues. V lost 3 bases to trimming and J lost 6 bases; unmatched junction nucleotides: 5. Germline-derived CDR1 and CDR2 are MNHNS and SASEGT. CDR3 sequence (DNA): TGTGCCAGCAGTGATACTAGCGGGGGTGGGGATACGCAGTATTTT. Amino acid sequence: CASSDTSGGGDTQYF.